The 9 T cell receptor beta chains listed next were all sequenced from one sample in a study of tumor-infiltrating lymphocytes in oesophageal squamous cell carcinoma. MiXCR was run by TCRdb on the PCR reads, yielding one entry per CDR3 protein. Among just under 20,000 distinct CDR3 sequences listed, roughly 41% were seen once. The sample comprised normal esophageal tissue next to the tumor. These receptors were taken from a male donor with esophageal squamous cell carcinoma.

This clonotype has ten or more counts. This chain connects TRBV18 to TRBJ1-5, with 10 bases aligning to TRBD1. Germline trimming cut 4 bases from V and 1 base from J; bases unmatched to any gene: 10. Germline assignment: CDR1 KGHSH and CDR2 LQKENI. The CDR3 length is 18 residues. This CDR3 reads CASSQLGTGVGSNQPQHF. CDR3 bases: TGTGCCAGCTCACAATTAGGGACAGGGGTCGGAAGCAATCAGCCCCAGCATTTT.

This clonotype is categorized as medium-sized. The genes are TRBV7-3 and TRBJ2-7; D unclear. The CDR3 length is 13 residues. V was shortened by 5 bases and J by 7 bases, with 15 bases between the two germline ends. Germline assignment: CDR1 SGHTA and CDR2 FQGTGA. This chain's CDR3 is CASSALGESEQYF. The CDR3 DNA reads TGTGCCAGCAGCGCTCTGGGTGAGTCAGAGCAGTACTTC.

This chain uses TRBV11-2 with TRBJ2-3; 7 nucleotides line up with TRBD2. V dropped 3 bases and J dropped 0; count of bases not matched to a gene: 6. The CDR3 extends over 16 amino acids. From germline, CDR1 is SGHAT and CDR2 FQNNGV. The CDR3 bases are TGTGCCAGCAGCTTTAATAGCGGGCGGAGCACAGATACGCAGTATTTT. This gives the protein CASSFNSGRSTDTQYF.

This clonotype has a single count. The rearrangement links TRBV7-8 to TRBJ2-3; D is unclear. Matching the DNA end better, TRBJ1-2 makes the J call doubtful. The CDR3 length is 15 residues. Germline lookup yields CDR1 SGHVS and CDR2 FQNEAQ. CDR3 protein: CASSPADTVSYGYTF. CDR3 bases: TGTGCCAGCAGCCCAGCAGATACAGTGAGCTATGGCTACACCTTC.

Concerning this clonotype: At one end the junction does not follow the germline gene, possibly because of a read error. The CDR3 loop reads CASSLGGAGETQCF. Here the CDR3 DNA reads TGTGCCAGCAGCTTAGGGGGGGCTGGGGAGACCCAGTGCTTC. The chain has TRBV11-1 and TRBJ2-5; tentatively, D is TRBD1 or TRBD2 (6 bases each). The CDR3 totals 14 residues. Germline CDR1 reads SGHAT; CDR2 reads FQDESV (reference sequence).

This clonotype showed up many times. Since a much larger clone is just one base distant, this may be a read error. The chain has TRBV7-9 and TRBJ2-1, with 11 bases lining up with TRBD2. V was clipped by 1 base and J by 14 bases; unmatched bases: 4. This CDR3 comprises 13 residues. CDR1 SEHNR and CDR2 FQNEAQ come from the germline V gene (reference sequence). The CDR3 loop reads CASSLVPLAGEFF. As DNA, the CDR3 is TGTGCCAGCAGCTTAGTTCCACTAGCGGGAGAGTTCTTC.

The CDR3 region is CASSYSGAGAEAFF. The CDR3 DNA follows: TGTGCCAGCAGTTACAGTGGGGCCGGGGCTGAAGCTTTCTTT. The chain couples TRBV6-2 or TRBV6-3 to TRBJ1-1, with a tentative D call TRBD1 (5 bases). V was shortened by 2 bases and J by 6 bases, with 13 bases between the two germline ends. CDR3 length equals 14 residues. Germline values: CDR1 MNHEY, CDR2 SVGEGT.

The chain combines TRBV7-4 with TRBJ2-1; D is ambiguous. This CDR3 contains 16 residues. Trimming pared 11 bases from V and 0 bases from J, leaving 20 bases between. Germline-derived CDR1 and CDR2 are SGHVT and SQSDAQ. The chain's CDR3 is CAGETVGRSSYNEQFF. The CDR3 bases are TGTGCCGGAGAGACTGTAGGGCGAAGCTCCTACAATGAGCAGTTCTTC.

By share, this clonotype ranks as medium-sized. The chain recombines TRBV12-3 or TRBV12-4 with TRBJ2-5, with 12 positions matching TRBD2. With V trimmed by 6 bases and J by 5 bases, 7 bases remained unmatched. The CDR3 consists of 15 residues. The CDR3 here is CASSAGLAGWETQYF. DNA of the CDR3: TGTGCCAGCAGCGCTGGACTAGCGGGATGGGAGACCCAGTACTTC.